One and the same sample provided the 2 T cell receptor beta chains below, sequenced in a study of control samples from healthy donors and cancer patients. TCRdb keeps only in-frame clones here, not all; method: immunoSEQ multiplex PCR. The sample includes about 130,000 clones, more than 80% seen only once; the top ten take 2% to 3%. Material for sequencing was blood. The receptors shown here come from a man aged 18 to 29 in good health.

The chain is built from TRBV7-3 and TRBJ2-1; 9 bases match TRBD2. Germline trimming cut 5 bases from V and 1 base from J; bases unmatched to any gene: 12. Germline V lookup: CDR1 SGHTA, CDR2 FQGTGA. The CDR3 covers 18 residues. The CDR3 DNA reads TGTGCCAGCAGCCTAGATGCTCCTAGCGGGACATCCTACAATGAGCAGTTCTTC. The encoded protein is CASSLDAPSGTSYNEQFF.

The J gene is TRBJ2-5, the V gene TRBV5-1; 12 nucleotides agree with TRBD2. Germline loops: CDR1 SGHRS, CDR2 YFSETQ. V was pared by 4 bases and J by 0 bases, with 4 bases of the junction left unmatched. This CDR3 has 16 amino acids. Written as DNA, the CDR3 is TGCGCCAGCAGCATGACTAGCGGGGGCCACCAAGAGACCCAGTACTTC. The encoded protein is CASSMTSGGHQETQYF. The whole variable domain, filled in from reference TRBV5-1 and TRBJ2-5, reads KAGVTQTPRYLIKTRGQQVTLSCSPISGHRSVSWYQQTPGQGLQFLFEYFSETQRNKGNFPGRFSGRQFSNSRSEMNVSTLELGDSALYLCASSMTSGGHQETQYFGPGTRLLVL.